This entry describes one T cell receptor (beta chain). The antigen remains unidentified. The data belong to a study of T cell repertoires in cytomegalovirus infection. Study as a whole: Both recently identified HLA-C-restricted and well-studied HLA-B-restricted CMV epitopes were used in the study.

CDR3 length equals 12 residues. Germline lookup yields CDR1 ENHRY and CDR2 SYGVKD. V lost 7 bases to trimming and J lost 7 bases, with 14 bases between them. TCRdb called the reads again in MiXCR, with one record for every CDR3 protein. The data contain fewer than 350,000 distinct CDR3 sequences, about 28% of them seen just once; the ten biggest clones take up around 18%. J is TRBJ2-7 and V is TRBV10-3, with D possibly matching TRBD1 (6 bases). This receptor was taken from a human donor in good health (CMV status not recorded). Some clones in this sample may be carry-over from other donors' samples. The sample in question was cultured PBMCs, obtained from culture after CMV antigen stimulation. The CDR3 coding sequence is TGTGCCATCAAGTTGGGGGCAGGGGAGCAGTACTTC. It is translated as CAIKLGAGEQYF.